This T cell receptor (beta chain) originates from a study of blood T cell repertoires in COVID-19. The wider study: Specimens from acute and convalescent COVID-19 originated in the United States, Italy and Spain. In each case, the material was cDNA or gDNA derived from T cells, B-cell-depleted T cells, or PBMCs.

Germline values: CDR1 SNHLY, CDR2 FYNNEI. CDR3 length equals 14 residues. The V gene lost 6 bases and the J gene lost 7 bases, with 16 bases spanning the gap. Profiled with immunoSEQ multiplex PCR; TCRdb holds only in-frame clones, not every one. The sample contains around 260,000 clones, approximately 88% of which appear only once. This chain connects TRBV2 to TRBJ2-1; D possibly corresponds to TRBD1 (5 bases). The sequenced sample was peripheral blood. This sequence was found in a woman between 65 and 79 years old with COVID-19, enrolled during active disease. DNA of the CDR3: TGTGCCAGCAGAAACAGGTTCCTTCGGAATGAGCAGTTCTTC. This encodes CASRNRFLRNEQFF.